A selection of T cell receptor beta chains follows, all from one sample in a study of blood T cell repertoires in COVID-19. Clones were sequenced by immunoSEQ multiplex PCR, and TCRdb holds only the in-frame ones, with some missing. The data contain 130,000 to 150,000 clones, 81% of them singletons. The sequencing sample was made of peripheral blood. The origin of the receptors is a human donor with acute or convalescent COVID-19. The donor label of this sample is uncertain. CDR3s include the opening cysteine and the closing phenylalanine or tryptophan. The order of the fields is CDR3 protein, J gene, CDR3 length, V gene.

CASSIRHRTDTQYF TRBJ2-3 14 TRBV19
CAWSVTAANQPQHF TRBJ1-5 14 TRBV30
CASSPDRANTGELFF TRBJ2-2 15 TRBV18
CASTSRTVMNTEAFF TRBJ1-1 15 TRBV2
CASRWDRANEKLFF TRBJ1-4 14 TRBV19
CASSLAGSYQGSPLHF TRBJ1-6 16 TRBV7-8
CASSPSGGRRTEAFF TRBJ1-1 15 TRBV4-1
CASSFGTAIYEQYF TRBJ2-7 14 TRBV19
CSGGQGHEQFF TRBJ2-1 11 TRBV29-1
CATSAPSLGGAETQYF TRBJ2-5 16 TRBV24-1
CASSEYSWGGQGYNSPLHF TRBJ1-6 19 TRBV6-1
CSATDHLYGYTF TRBJ1-2 12 TRBV29-1
CASTLTANEAFF TRBJ1-1 12 TRBV7-3
CASSLAPRTGVNTEAFF TRBJ1-1 17 TRBV5-1
CASGTGGDYGYTF TRBJ1-2 13 TRBV6-6
CASSPGAGGTYTGELFF TRBJ2-2 17 TRBV5-1
CASSTLRAFF TRBJ1-1 10 TRBV21-1
CASSLEAVGTGELFF TRBJ1-4 15 TRBV7-6
CAIGTGADTQYF TRBJ2-3 12 TRBV10-3
CASTSRPDRNIQYF TRBJ2-4 14 TRBV6-5
CATSDLQGTGWTGELFF TRBJ2-2 17 TRBV24-1
CASSFLTGRADTQYF TRBJ2-3 15 TRBV7-6
CASSLTGVGANVLTF TRBJ2-6 15 TRBV5-8
CASSPGQLGGYTF TRBJ1-2 13 TRBV5-1
CASSLRQDAPYYEQYF TRBJ2-7 16 TRBV5-1
CASSQGSGGSYEQYF TRBJ2-7 15 TRBV14
CASSRDSDQPQHF TRBJ1-5 13 TRBV18
CAFDIWNTEAFF TRBJ1-1 12 TRBV30
CASSGRGGQPQHF TRBJ1-5 13 TRBV27
CASTRGTRDTEAFF TRBJ1-1 14 TRBV6-5
CASSLRTATEQYF TRBJ2-7 13 TRBV7-6
CASSLILTGDQPQHF TRBJ1-5 15 TRBV4-1
CASSLGGYYGYTF TRBJ1-2 13 TRBV11-1
CAWSGVGHGELFF TRBJ2-2 13 TRBV30
CASSPPRTGVGYTF TRBJ1-2 14 TRBV19
CASSWTGGDEQFF TRBJ2-1 13 TRBV12-3/TRBV12-4
CASGLRRGSAKAGYTF TRBJ1-2 16 TRBV27
CASSKGDNQETQYF TRBJ2-5 14 TRBV21-1
CASSSRGVITDTQYF TRBJ2-3 15 TRBV13